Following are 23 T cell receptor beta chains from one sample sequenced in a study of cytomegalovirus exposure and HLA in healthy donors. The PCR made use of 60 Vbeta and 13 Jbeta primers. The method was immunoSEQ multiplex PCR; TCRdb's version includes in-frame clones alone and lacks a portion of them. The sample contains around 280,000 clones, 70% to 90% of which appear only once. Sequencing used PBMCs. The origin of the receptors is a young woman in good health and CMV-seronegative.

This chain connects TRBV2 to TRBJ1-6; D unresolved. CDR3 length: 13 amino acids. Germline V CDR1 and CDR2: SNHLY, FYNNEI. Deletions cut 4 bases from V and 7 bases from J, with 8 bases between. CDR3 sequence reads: CASSGAANSPLHF. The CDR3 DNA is TGTGCCAGCAGTGGGGCCGCGAATTCACCCCTCCACTTT.

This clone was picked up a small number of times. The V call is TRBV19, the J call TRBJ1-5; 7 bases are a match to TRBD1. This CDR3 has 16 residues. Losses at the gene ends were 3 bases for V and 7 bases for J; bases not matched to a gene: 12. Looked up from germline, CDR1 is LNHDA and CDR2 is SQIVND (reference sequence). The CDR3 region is CASSIRDRGTKQPQHF. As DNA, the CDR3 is TGTGCCAGTAGTATCCGGGACAGAGGGACAAAACAGCCCCAGCATTTT.

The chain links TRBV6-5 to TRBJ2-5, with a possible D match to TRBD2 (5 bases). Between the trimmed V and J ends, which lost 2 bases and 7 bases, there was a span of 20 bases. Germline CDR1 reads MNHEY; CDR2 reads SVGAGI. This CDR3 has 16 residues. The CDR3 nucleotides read TGTGCCAGCAGTTACCGGTTAGCGCGAATCAATGTGACCCAGTACTTC. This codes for CASSYRLARINVTQYF.

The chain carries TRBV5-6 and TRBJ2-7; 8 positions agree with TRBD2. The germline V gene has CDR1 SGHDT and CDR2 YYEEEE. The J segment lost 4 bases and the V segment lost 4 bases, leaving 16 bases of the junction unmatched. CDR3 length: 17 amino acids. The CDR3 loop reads CASSPSRVGGARYEQYF. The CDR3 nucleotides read TGTGCCAGCAGCCCAAGTAGAGTCGGGGGGGCTAGGTACGAGCAGTACTTC.

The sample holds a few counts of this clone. The CDR3 DNA follows: TGCAGCGTTGAACCGGGGAATGGCTACACCTTC. It yields the protein CSVEPGNGYTF. The rearrangement joins TRBV29-1 to TRBJ1-2, with no clear D. This CDR3 is 11 amino acids long. V lost 2 bases and J 6 bases, leaving 7 bases between the germline ends. Germline V gene sequence: CDR1 SQVTM, CDR2 ANQGSEA.

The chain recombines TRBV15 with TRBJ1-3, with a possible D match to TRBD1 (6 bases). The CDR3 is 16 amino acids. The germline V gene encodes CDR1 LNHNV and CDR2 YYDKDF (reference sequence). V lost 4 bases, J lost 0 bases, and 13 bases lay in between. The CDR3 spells CATSTRGSASGNTIYF. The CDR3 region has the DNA TGTGCCACCAGCACGAGGGGGTCCGCCTCTGGAAACACCATATATTTT.

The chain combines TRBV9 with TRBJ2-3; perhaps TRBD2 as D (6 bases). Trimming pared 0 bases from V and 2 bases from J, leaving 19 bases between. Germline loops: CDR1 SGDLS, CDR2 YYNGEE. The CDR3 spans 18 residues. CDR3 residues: CASSVEGTGGSYTDTQYF. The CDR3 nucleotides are TGTGCCAGCAGCGTAGAGGGGACTGGAGGGTCCTACACAGATACGCAGTATTTT.

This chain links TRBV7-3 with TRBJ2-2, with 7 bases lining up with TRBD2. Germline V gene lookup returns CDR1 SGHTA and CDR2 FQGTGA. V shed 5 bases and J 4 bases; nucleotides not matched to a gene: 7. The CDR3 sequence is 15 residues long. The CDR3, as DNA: TGTGCCAGCAGCCAAGGGTCGGGGGGCACCGGGGAGCTGTTTTTT. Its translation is CASSQGSGGTGELFF.

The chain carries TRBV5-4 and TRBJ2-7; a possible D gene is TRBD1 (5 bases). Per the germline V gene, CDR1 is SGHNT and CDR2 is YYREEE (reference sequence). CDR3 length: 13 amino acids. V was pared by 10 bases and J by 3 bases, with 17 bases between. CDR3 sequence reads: CAFGRLQGYEQYF. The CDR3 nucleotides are TGTGCCTTCGGGCGGCTCCAGGGCTACGAGCAGTACTTC.

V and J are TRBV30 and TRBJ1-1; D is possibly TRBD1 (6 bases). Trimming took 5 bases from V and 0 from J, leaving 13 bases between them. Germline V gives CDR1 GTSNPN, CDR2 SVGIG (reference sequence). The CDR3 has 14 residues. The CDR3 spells CAWGSDRMNTEAFF. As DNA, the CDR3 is TGTGCCTGGGGATCCGACAGGATGAACACTGAAGCTTTCTTT. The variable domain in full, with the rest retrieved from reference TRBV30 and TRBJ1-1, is SQTIHQWPATLVQPVGSPLSLECTVEGTSNPNLYWYRQAAGRGLQLLFYSVGIGQISSEVPQNLSASRPQDRQFILSSKKLLLSDSGFYLCAWGSDRMNTEAFFGQGTRLTVV.

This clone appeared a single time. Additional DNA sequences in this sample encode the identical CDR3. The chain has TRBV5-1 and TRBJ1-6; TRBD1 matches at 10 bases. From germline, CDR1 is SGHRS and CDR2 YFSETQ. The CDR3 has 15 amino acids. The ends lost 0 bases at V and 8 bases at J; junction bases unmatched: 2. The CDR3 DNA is TGCGCCAGCAGCTTGGCCGGGACAGGGGATTCACCCCTCCACTTT. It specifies CASSLAGTGDSPLHF.

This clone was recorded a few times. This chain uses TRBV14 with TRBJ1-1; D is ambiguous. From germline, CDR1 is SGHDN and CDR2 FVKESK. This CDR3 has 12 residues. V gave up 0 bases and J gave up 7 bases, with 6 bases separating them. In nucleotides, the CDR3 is TGTGCCAGCAGCCAAGATTCGGTTGAAGCTTTCTTT. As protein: CASSQDSVEAFF. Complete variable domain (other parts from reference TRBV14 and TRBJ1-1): EAGVTQFPSHSVIEKGQTVTLRCDPISGHDNLYWYRRVMGKEIKFLLHFVKESKQDESGMPNNRFLAERTGGTYSTLKVQPAELEDSGVYFCASSQDSVEAFFGQGTRLTVV.

The DNA of the CDR3 is TGCAGCGTTGAAGGAGATGACAGGAGCTATGGCTACACCTTC. This codes for CSVEGDDRSYGYTF. The rearrangement joins TRBV29-1 to TRBJ1-2; possibly TRBD1 for D (6 bases). The germline V gene has CDR1 SQVTM and CDR2 ANQGSEA. The CDR3 sequence is 14 residues long. V lost 1 base and J 4 bases, leaving 13 bases between the germline ends.

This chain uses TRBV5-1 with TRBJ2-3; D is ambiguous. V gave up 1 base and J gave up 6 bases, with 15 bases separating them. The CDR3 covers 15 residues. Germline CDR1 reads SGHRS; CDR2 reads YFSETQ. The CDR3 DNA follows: TGCGCCAGCAGCTTGTACCGGCAACGGAGCGATACGCAGTATTTT. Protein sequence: CASSLYRQRSDTQYF.

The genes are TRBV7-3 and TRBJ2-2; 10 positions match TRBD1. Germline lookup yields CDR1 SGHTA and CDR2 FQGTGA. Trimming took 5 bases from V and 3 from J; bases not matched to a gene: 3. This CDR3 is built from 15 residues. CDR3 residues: CASSPGTGDTGELFF. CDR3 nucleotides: TGTGCCAGCAGCCCGGGGACAGGGGACACCGGGGAGCTGTTTTTT.

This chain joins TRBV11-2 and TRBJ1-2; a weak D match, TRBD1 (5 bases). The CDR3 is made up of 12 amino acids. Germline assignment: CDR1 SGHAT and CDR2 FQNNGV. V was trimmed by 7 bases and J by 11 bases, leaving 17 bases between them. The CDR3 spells CASTWAGPQYTF. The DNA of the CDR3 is TGTGCCAGCACCTGGGCGGGGCCTCAATACACCTTC. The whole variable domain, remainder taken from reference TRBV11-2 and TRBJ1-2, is EAGVAQSPRYKIIEKRQSVAFWCNPISGHATLYWYQQILGQGPKLLIQFQNNGVVDDSQLPKDRFSAERLKGVDSTLKIQPAKLEDSAVYLCASTWAGPQYTFGSGTRLTVV.

CDR3 in DNA: TGTGCCAGCAGTGAAGAAGCGGGGGGGCCCTACGAGCAGTACTTC. Its protein is CASSEEAGGPYEQYF. The chain is built from TRBV2 and TRBJ2-7, with 10 bases matching TRBD2. Germline-derived CDR1 and CDR2 are SNHLY and FYNNEI. The CDR3 runs to 15 residues. V was pared by 1 base and J by 2 bases, with 2 bases of the junction left unmatched.

CDR3 bases: TGTGCCAGCAGCTTAGTGAGGAGGAGCTCCTACAATGAGCAGTTCTTC. Its protein is CASSLVRRSSYNEQFF. This chain links TRBV11-1 with TRBJ2-1, with D maybe TRBD2 (5 bases). The CDR3 contains 16 residues. V lost 1 base and J lost 0, with 10 bases in between. Per germline, CDR1 SGHAT and CDR2 FQDESV (reference sequence).

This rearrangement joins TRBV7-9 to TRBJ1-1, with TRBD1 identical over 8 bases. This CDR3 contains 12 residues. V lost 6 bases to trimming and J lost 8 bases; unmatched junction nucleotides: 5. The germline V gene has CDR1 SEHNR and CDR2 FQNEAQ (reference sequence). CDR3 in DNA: TGTGCCAGCAGTCCGACAGGGGAAGAAGCTTTCTTT. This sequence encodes CASSPTGEEAFF.

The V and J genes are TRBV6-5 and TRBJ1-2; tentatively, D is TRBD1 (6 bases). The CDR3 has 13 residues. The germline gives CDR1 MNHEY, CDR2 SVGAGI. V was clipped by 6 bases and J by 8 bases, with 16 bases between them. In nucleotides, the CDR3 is TGTGCCAGCAGGACCGGGACAAACCTGGGCTACACCTTC. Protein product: CASRTGTNLGYTF.

In nucleotides, the CDR3 is TGTGCCAGCAGTACAGGGACAGGGAGGGACACTGAAGCTTTCTTT. Amino acid sequence: CASSTGTGRDTEAFF. V is TRBV2 and J is TRBJ1-1; 9 bases fit TRBD1. Trimming removed 5 bases from V and 3 bases from J; junction bases left unmatched: 7. The CDR3 runs 15 residues. Per germline, CDR1 SNHLY and CDR2 FYNNEI.

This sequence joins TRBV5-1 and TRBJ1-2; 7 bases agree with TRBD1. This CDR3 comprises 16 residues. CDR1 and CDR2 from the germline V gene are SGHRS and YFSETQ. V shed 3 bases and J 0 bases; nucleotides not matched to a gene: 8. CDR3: CASSSDRPLTNYGYTF. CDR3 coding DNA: TGCGCCAGCAGCTCGGACAGGCCGTTAACTAACTATGGCTACACCTTC. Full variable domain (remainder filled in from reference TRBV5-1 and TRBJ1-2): KAGVTQTPRYLIKTRGQQVTLSCSPISGHRSVSWYQQTPGQGLQFLFEYFSETQRNKGNFPGRFSGRQFSNSRSEMNVSTLELGDSALYLCASSSDRPLTNYGYTFGSGTRLTVV.

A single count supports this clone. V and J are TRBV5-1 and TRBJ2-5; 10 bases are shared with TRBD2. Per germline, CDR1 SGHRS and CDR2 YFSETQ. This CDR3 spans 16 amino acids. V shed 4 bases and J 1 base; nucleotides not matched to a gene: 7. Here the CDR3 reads CASSPGAGGIQETQYF. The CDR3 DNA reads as TGCGCCAGCAGCCCCGGAGCGGGAGGGATCCAAGAGACCCAGTACTTC.